The clone carrying this T cell receptor (beta chain) occurred a few times. Original processing notes: Using reference gene primer amplification, nucleated cell counts were estimated. TCRdb's table, derived via immunoSEQ multiplex PCR, lists solely in-frame clones and lacks some. V and J calls plus clone size are reproduced from that table; the DNA served to infer D and trimming. The table includes some 150,000 clones, approximately 86% detected once. These data come from a study of blood T cell repertoires in COVID-19. Study-level background: Samples taken during acute and convalescent COVID-19 were collected in the United States, Italy and Spain.

V shed 5 bases and J 8 bases; nucleotides not matched to a gene: 9. The CDR3 runs to 15 residues. CDR1 SEHNR and CDR2 FQNEAQ come from the germline V gene (reference sequence). Sequencing input: peripheral blood. The V gene is TRBV7-9, the J gene TRBJ1-6, with 7 bases lining up with TRBD1. The clonotype originates from a man between 65 and 85 years old with acute or convalescent COVID-19. The CDR3 sequence is CASSLRQGSDSPLHF. The CDR3 DNA reads TGTGCCAGCAGCCTCCGACAGGGCTCGGATTCACCCCTCCACTTT.